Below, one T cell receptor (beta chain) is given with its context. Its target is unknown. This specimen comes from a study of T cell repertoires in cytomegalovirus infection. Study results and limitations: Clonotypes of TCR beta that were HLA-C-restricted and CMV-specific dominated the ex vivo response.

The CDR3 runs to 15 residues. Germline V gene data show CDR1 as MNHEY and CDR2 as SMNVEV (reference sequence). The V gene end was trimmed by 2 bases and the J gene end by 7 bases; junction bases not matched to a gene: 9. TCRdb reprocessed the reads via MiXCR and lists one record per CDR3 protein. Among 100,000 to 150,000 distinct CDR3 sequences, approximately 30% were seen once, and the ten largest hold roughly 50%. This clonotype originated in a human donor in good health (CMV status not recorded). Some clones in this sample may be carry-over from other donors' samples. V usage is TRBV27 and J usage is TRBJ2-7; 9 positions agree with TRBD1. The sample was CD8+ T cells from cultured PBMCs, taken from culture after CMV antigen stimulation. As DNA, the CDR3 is TGTGCCAGCAGTTTAATGGGACAGGGTTTTGGGGAGCAGTACTTC. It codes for CASSLMGQGFGEQYF.